These 8 T cell receptor beta chains came from one sample sequenced in a study of blood T cell repertoires in COVID-19. Using immunoSEQ multiplex PCR, the repertoire was profiled, and TCRdb retains in-frame clones only, with some absent. The sample lists about 100,000 clones; around 74% were seen once. The sequenced material came from peripheral blood. The source is a woman over 75 with active or convalescent COVID-19.

The V call is TRBV10-3, the J call TRBJ2-7, with 7 bases fitting TRBD2. The germline V gene has CDR1 ENHRY and CDR2 SYGVKD. The CDR3 is made up of 15 amino acids. The junction had 7 bases not matched to a gene; V was cut back by 2 bases and J by 3 bases. CDR3 in amino acids: CAISEPWGGDYEQYF. CDR3 coding DNA: TGTGCCATCAGTGAGCCTTGGGGGGGGGACTACGAGCAGTACTTC.

On this clone itself: The junction shows a germline mismatch at one end, possibly a read error. V is TRBV5-1 and J is TRBJ2-2, with TRBD2 as a possible D gene (5 bases). CDR1 SGHRS and CDR2 YFSETQ come from the germline V gene. This CDR3 region has 15 residues. CDR3 DNA sequence: TGTGCCAGCAGCCGGATCGGGGATAGCACCGGGGAGCTGTTTTTT. It codes for CASSRIGDSTGELFF.

The rearrangement uses TRBV5-1 and TRBJ1-4; D is ambiguous. Germline CDR1 and CDR2: SGHRS and YFSETQ. V was shortened by 4 bases and J by 3 bases, with 7 bases between the two germline ends. CDR3 length: 13 residues. Here the CDR3 reads CASSPGANEKLFF. DNA for the CDR3: TGCGCCAGCAGCCCCGGGGCTAATGAAAAACTGTTTTTT.

The chain links TRBV5-6 to TRBJ1-1, with D possibly being TRBD1 (5 bases). V was cut by 4 bases and J by 11 bases, with 21 bases left in between. The CDR3 spans 14 residues. Germline assignment: CDR1 SGHDT and CDR2 YYEEEE. Here the CDR3 DNA reads TGTGCCAGCAGCCCGGGGACTGACCAACTGAGGGCTTTCTTT. This encodes CASSPGTDQLRAFF.

The chain uses TRBV9 and TRBJ1-2, with TRBD1 matching over 7 bases. The V segment lost 4 bases and the J segment 0 bases; nucleotides outside the gene matches: 6. CDR3 length: 15 amino acids. CDR1 and CDR2 from the germline V gene are SGDLS and YYNGEE. The CDR3 region is CASSYGQATNYGYTF. The CDR3 nucleotides are TGTGCCAGCAGCTACGGACAGGCGACTAACTATGGCTACACCTTC.

This sequence joins TRBV5-1 and TRBJ2-5; 12 bases match TRBD2. J lost 4 bases, V lost 5 bases, and 3 bases had no gene match. Germline V gene data show CDR1 as SGHRS and CDR2 as YFSETQ. The CDR3 is 14 amino acids. CDR3 coding DNA: TGCGCCAGCAGTCCACTAGCGGGAGGAGAGACCCAGTACTTC. Protein product: CASSPLAGGETQYF.

With regard to this clone: One end of the junction fails to match germline, which may point to a read error. The chain is built from TRBV5-1 and TRBJ2-2; D perhaps matches TRBD2 (5 bases). CDR1 and CDR2 (germline): SGHRS, YFSETQ. The CDR3 consists of 14 residues. The CDR3 sequence: CASSLSGNTGELFF. The CDR3 coding sequence is TGTGCCAGCAGCTTAAGCGGAAACACCGGGGAGCTGTTTTTT.

This clone is a singleton in its sample. The chain links TRBV9 to TRBJ2-7; 8 positions agree with TRBD1. The CDR3 totals 14 residues. Per germline, CDR1 SGDLS and CDR2 YYNGEE. Trimming at V came to 4 bases and at J to 3 bases, leaving 6 bases not matched to a gene. CDR3 loop: CASSPRTGIYEQYF. DNA of the CDR3: TGTGCCAGCAGCCCCCGGACAGGGATCTACGAGCAGTACTTC.